This T cell receptor (beta chain) was profiled in a study of response to subunit inactivated influenza vaccine. Broader study findings: It was suggested by the authors that few new T cells are recruited by each seasonal influenza vaccination.

Regarding this clonotype: Its antigen remains unidentified.

TCRdb recomputed calls from the RT-PCR reads with MiXCR, one row per CDR3 protein. The sample carries around 170,000 distinct CDR3 sequences, around 10% recorded once. V trimming: 1 base; J trimming: 1 base; junction bases outside the gene matches: 7. CDR3 length: 17 residues. Germline V gene data show CDR1 as MNHEY and CDR2 as SVGEGT. The specimen comprised CD8+ T cells sorted from PBMCs, sampled less than 30 months after vaccination. The sequence came from a man aged 50 to 69 who received an inactivated influenza vaccine. The genes are TRBV6-2 or TRBV6-3 and TRBJ2-7; TRBD2 matches at 10 bases. The CDR3, as DNA: TGTGCCAGCAGTTACTTCCAGCGGGGGGGATCGTCCTACGAGCAGTACTTC. Translation: CASSYFQRGGSSYEQYF.